This T cell receptor (beta chain) is drawn from a study of T-cell reconstitution after alpha-beta-depleted transplantation in children. V was clipped by 6 bases and J by 4 bases, with 15 bases between them. The CDR3 contains 15 residues. CDR1 is MNHEY, CDR2 SVGAGI, per germline. In regard to this clonotype: As yet, its antigen is unknown.

As it was prepared, the TCRbeta library received unique molecular identifiers. TCRdb re-called the PCR reads through MiXCR, storing one row per CDR3 protein. The sample shows roughly 400,000 distinct CDR3 sequences, roughly two fifths of them seen only once. Whole-study results and caveats: Some patients' high day-60 TCRbeta diversity was attributed to recipient cells surviving conditioning. Several hundred rapidly expanded clones from non-depleted graft cells reportedly supplied alpha-beta T cells about two months post-transplant. A year had passed since transplant, and T-cell counts and diversity by then came mostly from newly produced T cells.

V gene TRBV6-5 combines with J gene TRBJ1-4, with D maybe TRBD1 (6 bases). The sequences come from PBMCs, collected before TCRalphabeta/CD19-depleted stem cell transplant. The TCR comes from a girl aged 2 to 10 with aplastic anemia, due to receive a stem cell transplant. The chain's CDR3 is CASRTRGGHNEKLFF. CDR3 coding DNA: TGTGCCAGCAGAACCAGGGGAGGGCATAATGAAAAACTGTTTTTT.